This is a list of T cell receptor beta chains from one sample in a study of regulatory T cells in long-lasting Graves disease. One entry per CDR3 protein results from TCRdb running MiXCR on the multiplex PCR reads. The data show some 400,000 distinct CDR3 sequences, 14% to 15% seen once. These data were likewise used in another study, on T cells in Graves' hyperthyroidism and ophthalmopathy.

Sequencing was performed on peripheral blood mononuclear cells (PBMCs), taken at new diagnosis, from a patient treated with antithyroid drugs. The source of these receptors is a woman aged 30 to 39 with Graves disease. Both conserved end residues are part of each CDR3. The D gene is left open where the match is weak. Part of the rows lack a size; the others show once, few, many or a class for expanded clones.

CDR3 DNA: TGTGCCAGCTCGAAGGGACCCTTGGATTTGAAGTTCTTC; CDR3 protein: CASSKGPLDLKFF; J gene: TRBJ2-1; D gene: NA; V gene: TRBV6-1; clone size: many
CDR3 DNA: TGCAGCGTAGTTAAGTTAAGGGGACAGAGGACAGATACGCAGTATTTT; CDR3 protein: CSVVKLRGQRTDTQYF; J gene: TRBJ2-3; D gene: TRBD1; V gene: TRBV29-1; clone size: NA
CDR3 DNA: TGTGCCAGCAGACCGGGAGAAGAGAGCTACGAGCAGTACTTC; CDR3 protein: CASRPGEESYEQYF; J gene: TRBJ2-7; D gene: NA; V gene: TRBV7-8; clone size: many
CDR3 DNA: TGCGCCAGCAGTGACCTGGGAGGCCAAGAGACCCAGTACTTC; CDR3 protein: CASSDLGGQETQYF; J gene: TRBJ2-5; D gene: NA; V gene: TRBV10-2; clone size: few
CDR3 DNA: TGTGCCAGCAGTTACCCATGGACCTCCGGCGACGAAGCTTTCTTT; CDR3 protein: CASSYPWTSGDEAFF; J gene: TRBJ1-1; D gene: NA; V gene: TRBV6-2/TRBV6-3; clone size: many
CDR3 DNA: TGTGCCAGCAGCTCACTGGGGCTCGGGACAGGGGCGCGGTGGCGGGATGGGGATACGCAGTATTTT; CDR3 protein: CASSSLGLGTGARWRDGDTQYF; J gene: TRBJ2-3; D gene: TRBD1; V gene: TRBV28; clone size: many
CDR3 DNA: TGCAGCGTTGAATCTGGGGTGGCTGGAAACACCATATATTTT; CDR3 protein: CSVESGVAGNTIYF; J gene: TRBJ1-3; D gene: NA; V gene: TRBV29-1; clone size: NA
CDR3 DNA: TGTGCCAGCACACGGGGAGGCGGCAGCACAGATACGCAGTATTTT; CDR3 protein: CASTRGGGSTDTQYF; J gene: TRBJ2-3; D gene: NA; V gene: TRBV12-3/TRBV12-4; clone size: NA
CDR3 DNA: TGTGCCAGCAGTTTTGTCCTAGCGGGAGGGAATGAGCAGTTCTTC; CDR3 protein: CASSFVLAGGNEQFF; J gene: TRBJ2-1; D gene: TRBD2; V gene: TRBV12-3/TRBV12-4; clone size: many
CDR3 DNA: TGTGCCAGCAGCTCGAACTACGGCTCCTACAATGAGCAGTTCTTC; CDR3 protein: CASSSNYGSYNEQFF; J gene: TRBJ2-1; D gene: NA; V gene: TRBV7-9; clone size: few
CDR3 DNA: TGCAGCGTTGAAGGGGGGGGACAGGGGGGAGACAATGAGCAGTTCTTC; CDR3 protein: CSVEGGGQGGDNEQFF; J gene: TRBJ2-1; D gene: TRBD1; V gene: TRBV29-1; clone size: NA
CDR3 DNA: TGTGCCAGTAGTATCGCAATGAACACTGAAGCTTTCTTT; CDR3 protein: CASSIAMNTEAFF; J gene: TRBJ1-1; D gene: NA; V gene: TRBV19; clone size: few
CDR3 DNA: TGTGCCAGCAGTTTCTCCCCTGAAGCTTTCTTT; CDR3 protein: CASSFSPEAFF; J gene: TRBJ1-1; D gene: NA; V gene: TRBV6-2/TRBV6-3; clone size: many
CDR3 DNA: TGTGCCAGCAGCTTCGCTAGTATTGGAGAGACCCAGTACTTC; CDR3 protein: CASSFASIGETQYF; J gene: TRBJ2-5; D gene: NA; V gene: TRBV11-2; clone size: many
CDR3 DNA: TGTGCCAGCAGCGCCTCCCCGGGGGCGACCTACAATGAGCAGTTCTTC; CDR3 protein: CASSASPGATYNEQFF; J gene: TRBJ2-1; D gene: NA; V gene: TRBV9; clone size: few
CDR3 DNA: TGTGCCAGCAGCGTAGAGACCGGGAGGCCCACCTCCTCCGATACGCAGTATTTT; CDR3 protein: CASSVETGRPTSSDTQYF; J gene: TRBJ2-3; D gene: TRBD2; V gene: TRBV9; clone size: once
CDR3 DNA: TGTGCCATATCCAGAAGGACGGGCCAAGAGACCCAGTACTTC; CDR3 protein: CAISRRTGQETQYF; J gene: TRBJ2-5; D gene: NA; V gene: TRBV10-3; clone size: NA
CDR3 DNA: TGTGCCAGCAGCCAAGGACTAGCGGGAACTAATGAGCAGTTCTTC; CDR3 protein: CASSQGLAGTNEQFF; J gene: TRBJ2-1; D gene: TRBD2; V gene: TRBV11-2; clone size: many
CDR3 DNA: TGTGCCAGCAGCGGTCTCAACAATGAGCAGTTCTTC; CDR3 protein: CASSGLNNEQFF; J gene: TRBJ2-1; D gene: NA; V gene: TRBV13; clone size: NA
CDR3 DNA: TGTGCCAGCAGTCTTGGACAACGGTATGGCTACACCTTC; CDR3 protein: CASSLGQRYGYTF; J gene: TRBJ1-2; D gene: NA; V gene: TRBV2; clone size: many
CDR3 DNA: TGTGCCAGCAGCTTCCAGGGGGGGACGAACATTCAGTACTTC; CDR3 protein: CASSFQGGTNIQYF; J gene: TRBJ2-4; D gene: NA; V gene: TRBV7-3; clone size: many
CDR3 DNA: TGTGCCAGCAGTTACCCGAGGGGGAAGCGGGGACGGTACAATGAGCAGTTCTTC; CDR3 protein: CASSYPRGKRGRYNEQFF; J gene: TRBJ2-1; D gene: NA; V gene: TRBV6-2/TRBV6-3; clone size: many
CDR3 DNA: TGCAGTGCTAGACACCCGACAAGTAGCGGGGGGCTTTACGAGCAGTACTTC; CDR3 protein: CSARHPTSSGGLYEQYF; J gene: TRBJ2-7; D gene: TRBD2; V gene: TRBV20-1; clone size: many
CDR3 DNA: TGTGCCTGGTTAAAGTGGGGGATGGCGAGAGAGACCCAGTACTTC; CDR3 protein: CAWLKWGMARETQYF; J gene: TRBJ2-5; D gene: NA; V gene: TRBV30; clone size: NA
CDR3 DNA: TGTGCCAGCAGATCTAGCGGGAGGGCCCCGACCCAGTACTTC; CDR3 protein: CASRSSGRAPTQYF; J gene: TRBJ2-5; D gene: TRBD2; V gene: TRBV28; clone size: NA
CDR3 DNA: TGCAGTGCTCCACCGGAAGCCTATGGCTACACCTTC; CDR3 protein: CSAPPEAYGYTF; J gene: TRBJ1-2; D gene: NA; V gene: TRBV20-1; clone size: NA
CDR3 DNA: TGTGCCAGCAGCCAAGATGAGGTTCAGTCCGGGGAGCTGTTTTTT; CDR3 protein: CASSQDEVQSGELFF; J gene: TRBJ2-2; D gene: NA; V gene: TRBV14; clone size: NA
CDR3 DNA: TGCAGCGCCCGACGAGGGGCCGGACCCCCTTTGAACACTGAAGCTTTCTTT; CDR3 protein: CSARRGAGPPLNTEAFF; J gene: TRBJ1-1; D gene: NA; V gene: TRBV29-1; clone size: many
CDR3 DNA: TGTGCCAGCAGACGTCCCGGGACTAGCGGTTCCTACGAGCAGTACTTC; CDR3 protein: CASRRPGTSGSYEQYF; J gene: TRBJ2-7; D gene: TRBD2; V gene: TRBV5-5; clone size: few
CDR3 DNA: TGTGCCAGCAGCGTAGTTGGGACGTCCTACGAGCAGTACTTC; CDR3 protein: CASSVVGTSYEQYF; J gene: TRBJ2-7; D gene: NA; V gene: TRBV9; clone size: few
CDR3 DNA: TGTGCCAGCAGCCCCTACAGGGGGGCGTATAATTCACCCCTCCACTTT; CDR3 protein: CASSPYRGAYNSPLHF; J gene: TRBJ1-6; D gene: TRBD1; V gene: TRBV5-1; clone size: NA
CDR3 DNA: TGCAGCGGTAGGGCGGGAGGGACCACAGATACGCAGTATTTT; CDR3 protein: CSGRAGGTTDTQYF; J gene: TRBJ2-3; D gene: TRBD2; V gene: TRBV29-1; clone size: many
CDR3 DNA: TGTGCCAGCTCACCTCTAAATGAAAAACTGGTTTTT; CDR3 protein: CASSPLNEKLVF; J gene: TRBJ1-4; D gene: NA; V gene: TRBV18; clone size: NA
CDR3 DNA: TGCGCCAGCAGCCGGGTCCTTAATGAAAAACTGTTTTTT; CDR3 protein: CASSRVLNEKLFF; J gene: TRBJ1-4; D gene: NA; V gene: TRBV4-1; clone size: NA
CDR3 DNA: TGTGCCAGCAGCAGCAAGACAGGGAAAAGCACAGATACGCAGTATTTT; CDR3 protein: CASSSKTGKSTDTQYF; J gene: TRBJ2-3; D gene: TRBD1; V gene: TRBV6-1; clone size: few
CDR3 DNA: TGTGCCAGCAGAACCATGTTTCGGGAGACCCAGTACTTC; CDR3 protein: CASRTMFRETQYF; J gene: TRBJ2-5; D gene: NA; V gene: TRBV13; clone size: NA
CDR3 DNA: TGTGCCAGCAGCCCTAGGACACTAGCCAAAAACATTCAGTACTTC; CDR3 protein: CASSPRTLAKNIQYF; J gene: TRBJ2-4; D gene: NA; V gene: TRBV13; clone size: many
CDR3 DNA: TGTGCCAGCAGCCCTGGACTAGCGGGAGTACGAGATACGCAGTATTTT; CDR3 protein: CASSPGLAGVRDTQYF; J gene: TRBJ2-3; D gene: TRBD2; V gene: TRBV3-1; clone size: many
CDR3 DNA: TGTGCCAGCAGTGAAGCATCGGCAGGGAGATACGAGCAGTACTTC; CDR3 protein: CASSEASAGRYEQYF; J gene: TRBJ2-7; D gene: NA; V gene: TRBV2; clone size: many
CDR3 DNA: TGCGCCAGCAGCCAAGAAGGGAGGGTTACAGGTTATGGCTACACCTTC; CDR3 protein: CASSQEGRVTGYGYTF; J gene: TRBJ1-2; D gene: NA; V gene: TRBV4-1; clone size: NA
CDR3 DNA: TGCGCCAGCAGTCCTACCGACAGGAGCCGATCGGATACGCAGTATTTT; CDR3 protein: CASSPTDRSRSDTQYF; J gene: TRBJ2-3; D gene: NA; V gene: TRBV10-1; clone size: many
CDR3 DNA: TGTGCCGCCAGCAGTCTTGGTGGGACCGGGGAGCTGTTTTTT; CDR3 protein: CAASSLGGTGELFF; J gene: TRBJ2-2; D gene: NA; V gene: TRBV27; clone size: many
CDR3 DNA: TGTGCCAGCAGCTTAGTTCAAGTCATTCCTGGAAACACCATATATTTT; CDR3 protein: CASSLVQVIPGNTIYF; J gene: TRBJ1-3; D gene: NA; V gene: TRBV7-2; clone size: NA
CDR3 DNA: TGTGCCAGCTACGGACTCTCCGCCAGGGAGACCCATTACTTC; CDR3 protein: CASYGLSARETHYF; J gene: TRBJ2-5; D gene: NA; V gene: TRBV6-1; clone size: few
CDR3 DNA: TGCAGTTGCAGTCGCGGGCTGTACGAGCAGTACTTC; CDR3 protein: CSCSRGLYEQYF; J gene: TRBJ2-7; D gene: NA; V gene: TRBV20-1; clone size: many
CDR3 DNA: TGTGCCAGCAGCTTACTAGCGGAGAGCACAGATACGCAGTATTTT; CDR3 protein: CASSLLAESTDTQYF; J gene: TRBJ2-3; D gene: TRBD2; V gene: TRBV6-2/TRBV6-3; clone size: many
CDR3 DNA: TGTGCCAGCAGCCAATACCCCCCCATCTGGCGGGAGGGGAGGGAGACCCAGTACTTC; CDR3 protein: CASSQYPPIWREGRETQYF; J gene: TRBJ2-5; D gene: TRBD2; V gene: TRBV3-1; clone size: many
CDR3 DNA: TGTGCCAGCAGATCGACAGGGGGACTCTACGAGCAGTACTTC; CDR3 protein: CASRSTGGLYEQYF; J gene: TRBJ2-7; D gene: TRBD1; V gene: TRBV6-1; clone size: many
CDR3 DNA: TGCGCCAGCCATAAAAAGGGGAACACTGAAGCTTTCTTT; CDR3 protein: CASHKKGNTEAFF; J gene: TRBJ1-1; D gene: NA; V gene: TRBV5-1; clone size: few
CDR3 DNA: TGCAGTGCTACAAGCGGAGGCCAAGAGACCCAGTACTTC; CDR3 protein: CSATSGGQETQYF; J gene: TRBJ2-5; D gene: NA; V gene: TRBV20-1; clone size: few
CDR3 DNA: TGTGCCAGCTCACCAACTAGCGGGAGGATCTATGAGCAGTTCTTC; CDR3 protein: CASSPTSGRIYEQFF; J gene: TRBJ2-1; D gene: TRBD2; V gene: TRBV18; clone size: many